This record looks at one T cell receptor beta chain sequence and its context. This sample stems from a study of blood T cell repertoires in COVID-19. Study-level background: Sites across the United States, Italy and Spain contributed samples from acute and convalescent COVID-19.

Methods used by the authors: For nucleated cells, counts were estimated from reference gene primer amplification. Only in-frame clones appear in the TCRdb table, and some are missing; sequencing was by immunoSEQ multiplex PCR. V and J calls plus clone size are reproduced from that table; the DNA served to infer D and trimming. The sample consists of about 260,000 clones, approximately 84% of them appearing once. CDR1 LGHDT and CDR2 YNNKEL come from the germline V gene (reference sequence). This CDR3 has 15 amino acids. V trimming: 0 bases; J trimming: 4 bases; junction bases outside the gene matches: 4.

The sample consisted of peripheral blood. The clonotype comes from an elderly woman with acute or convalescent COVID-19. The chain recombines TRBV3-1 (or the pseudogene TRBV3-2) with TRBJ1-2; the match to TRBD1 covers 8 bases. In DNA, the CDR3 is TGTGCCAGCAGCCAAGATCCCGACAGGGGCTATGGCTACACCTTC. It specifies CASSQDPDRGYGYTF.